Detailed here is one T cell receptor beta chain. This record comes from a study of blood T cell repertoires in COVID-19. TCRdb's copy holds only in-frame clones and misses some; the assay was immunoSEQ multiplex PCR. The sample yields roughly 130,000 clones, 87% seen once. CDR3 length: 15 amino acids. Trimming left V 6 bases short and J 6 bases short, with 18 bases between. Germline V gene sequence: CDR1 MNHEY, CDR2 SMNVEV (reference sequence). J is TRBJ1-5 and V is TRBV27; perhaps TRBD1 as D (6 bases). Sequencing was performed on peripheral blood. The sequence was collected from an older woman with acute or convalescent COVID-19. CDR3 DNA sequence: TGTGCCAGCAGCCTGGGGGGGCTAATGGGTCAGCCCCAGCATTTT. Translating gives CASSLGGLMGQPQHF.